Listed below are T cell receptor beta chains from one sample, sequenced in a study of T cells after somatic rescue of genetic block. Method: immunoSEQ multiplex PCR; TCRdb's copy keeps in-frame clones and lacks some. The data show tens of thousands of clones, roughly 93% seen once. What was sequenced was peripheral blood mononuclear cells (PBMCs). The receptors were gathered from a man aged 30 to 45. Both conserved end residues are trimmed from each CDR3. A D gene is named only where the DNA matches it firmly.

d_gene: -; v_gene: TRBV18; CDR3aa: ASSPQGGTTNEKLF
d_gene: -; v_gene: TRBV2; CDR3aa: ATRGQMRGYGYT
d_gene: TRBD2; v_gene: TRBV9; CDR3aa: ASSVSGTSGNNEQF
d_gene: -; v_gene: TRBV28; CDR3aa: ASSSSDRPNTEAF
d_gene: TRBD1; v_gene: TRBV11-2; CDR3aa: ASSRDRVPYEQY
d_gene: TRBD2; v_gene: TRBV27; CDR3aa: ASSANGRQADTQY
d_gene: TRBD1; v_gene: TRBV27; CDR3aa: ASSEHRGTEAF
d_gene: TRBD1; v_gene: TRBV2; CDR3aa: ASSAGDRTYYEQY
d_gene: -; v_gene: TRBV18; CDR3aa: ASSPSLQGNQPQH
d_gene: -; v_gene: TRBV7-2; CDR3aa: ASSLGHRGLNRYNEQF
d_gene: -; v_gene: TRBV2; CDR3aa: ASPRTASSGANVLT
d_gene: TRBD1; v_gene: TRBV28; CDR3aa: ASGQGYEQY
d_gene: TRBD2; v_gene: TRBV4-3; CDR3aa: ASSQESSGSFEQY
d_gene: -; v_gene: TRBV6-5; CDR3aa: ATLRLGANVLT
d_gene: -; v_gene: TRBV15; CDR3aa: ATSQFGETDTQY
d_gene: TRBD1; v_gene: TRBV5-4; CDR3aa: ASSRRQGLSYGYT
d_gene: -; v_gene: TRBV7-9; CDR3aa: ASRKGLSRGTGELF
d_gene: -; v_gene: TRBV5-6; CDR3aa: ASSRLFTDTQY
d_gene: -; v_gene: TRBV4-2; CDR3aa: ASSQDLGGAGYGYT
d_gene: -; v_gene: TRBV5-6; CDR3aa: ASSLTYEQY
d_gene: -; v_gene: TRBV11-2; CDR3aa: ASRRLRGVTDTQY
d_gene: TRBD2; v_gene: TRBV10-1; CDR3aa: ASSVHEGSGEQETQY
d_gene: -; v_gene: TRBV5-1; CDR3aa: ASSWGGPNEQF
d_gene: -; v_gene: TRBV6-1; CDR3aa: ASSFGDPFTDTQY
d_gene: -; v_gene: TRBV7-2; CDR3aa: ASSLVGSGYEQY
d_gene: TRBD2; v_gene: TRBV10-3; CDR3aa: AISEGGGAGASGINTDTQY
d_gene: TRBD2; v_gene: TRBV10-3; CDR3aa: AITGTSGGTDTQY